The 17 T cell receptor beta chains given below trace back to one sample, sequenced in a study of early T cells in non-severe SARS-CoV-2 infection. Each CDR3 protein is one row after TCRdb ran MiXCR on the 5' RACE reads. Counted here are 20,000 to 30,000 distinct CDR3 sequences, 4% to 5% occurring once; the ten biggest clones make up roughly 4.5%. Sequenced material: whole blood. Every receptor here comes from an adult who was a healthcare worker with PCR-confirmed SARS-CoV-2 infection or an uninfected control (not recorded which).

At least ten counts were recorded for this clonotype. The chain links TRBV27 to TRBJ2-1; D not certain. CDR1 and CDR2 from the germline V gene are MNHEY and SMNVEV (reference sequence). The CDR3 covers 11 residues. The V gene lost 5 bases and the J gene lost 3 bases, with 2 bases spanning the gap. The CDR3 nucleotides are TGTGCCAGCAGTAACTACAATGAGCAGTTCTTC. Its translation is CASSNYNEQFF.

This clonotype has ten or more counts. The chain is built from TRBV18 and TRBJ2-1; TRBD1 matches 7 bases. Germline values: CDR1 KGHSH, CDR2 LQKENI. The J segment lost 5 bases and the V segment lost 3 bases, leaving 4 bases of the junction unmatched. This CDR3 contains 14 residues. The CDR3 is CASSPFGTDNEQFF. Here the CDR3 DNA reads TGTGCCAGCTCACCTTTCGGGACAGACAATGAGCAGTTCTTC.

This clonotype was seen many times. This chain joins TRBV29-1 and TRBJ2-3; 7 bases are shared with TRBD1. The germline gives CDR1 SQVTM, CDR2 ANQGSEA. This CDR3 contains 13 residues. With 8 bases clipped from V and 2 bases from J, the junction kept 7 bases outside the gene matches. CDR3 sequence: CSLRDSITDTQYF. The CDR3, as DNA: TGCAGCCTCCGGGACAGCATCACAGATACGCAGTATTTT.

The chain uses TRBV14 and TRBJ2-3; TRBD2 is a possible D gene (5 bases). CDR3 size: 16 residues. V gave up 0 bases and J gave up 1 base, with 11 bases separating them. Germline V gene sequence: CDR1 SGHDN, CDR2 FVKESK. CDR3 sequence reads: CASSQESDYRTDTQYF. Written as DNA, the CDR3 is TGTGCCAGCAGCCAAGAGTCCGACTACCGCACAGATACGCAGTATTTT.

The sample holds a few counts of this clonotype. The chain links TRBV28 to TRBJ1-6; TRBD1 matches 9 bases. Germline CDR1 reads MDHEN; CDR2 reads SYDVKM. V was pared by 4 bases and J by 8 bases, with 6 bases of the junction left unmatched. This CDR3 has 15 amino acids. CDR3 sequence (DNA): TGTGCCAGCAGTTCCTCCGGGACAGGGTATTCACCCCTCCACTTT. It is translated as CASSSSGTGYSPLHF.

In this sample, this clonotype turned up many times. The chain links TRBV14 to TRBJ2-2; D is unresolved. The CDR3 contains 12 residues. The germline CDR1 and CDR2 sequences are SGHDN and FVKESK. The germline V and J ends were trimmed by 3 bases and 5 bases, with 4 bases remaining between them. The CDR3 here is CASSHYTGELFF. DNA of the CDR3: TGTGCCAGCAGCCATTATACCGGGGAGCTGTTTTTT. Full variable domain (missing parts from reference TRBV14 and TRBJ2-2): EAGVTQFPSHSVIEKGQTVTLRCDPISGHDNLYWYRRVMGKEIKFLLHFVKESKQDESGMPNNRFLAERTGGTYSTLKVQPAELEDSGVYFCASSHYTGELFFGEGSRLTVL.

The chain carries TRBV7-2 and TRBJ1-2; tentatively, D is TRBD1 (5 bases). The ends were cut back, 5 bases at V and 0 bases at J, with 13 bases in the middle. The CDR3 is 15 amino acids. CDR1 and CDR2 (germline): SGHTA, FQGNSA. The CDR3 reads CASSPQGWANYGYTF. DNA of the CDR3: TGTGCCAGCAGCCCGCAGGGTTGGGCTAACTATGGCTACACCTTC.

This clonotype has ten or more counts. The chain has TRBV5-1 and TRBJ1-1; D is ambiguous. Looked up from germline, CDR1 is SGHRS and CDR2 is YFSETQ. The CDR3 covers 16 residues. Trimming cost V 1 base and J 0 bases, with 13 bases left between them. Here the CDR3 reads CASSLFGERLNTEAFF. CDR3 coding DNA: TGCGCCAGCAGCTTGTTCGGGGAACGACTGAACACTGAAGCTTTCTTT.

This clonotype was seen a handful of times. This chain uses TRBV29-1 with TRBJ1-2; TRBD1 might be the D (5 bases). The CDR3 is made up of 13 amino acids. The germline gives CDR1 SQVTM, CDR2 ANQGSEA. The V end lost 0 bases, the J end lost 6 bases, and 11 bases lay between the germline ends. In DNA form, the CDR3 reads TGCAGCGTTGAAGATCTGAACAGGCATGGCTACACCTTC. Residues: CSVEDLNRHGYTF.

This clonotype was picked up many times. The CDR3 nucleotides read TGTGCCAGCAGCTTAGGCGGCGGAGAGCAGTTCTTC. Its translation: CASSLGGGEQFF. The chain is built from TRBV7-9 and TRBJ2-1, with no clear D. The CDR3 loop spans 12 amino acids. Trimming took off 1 base at V and 10 bases at J, with 8 bases between the two ends. Germline V lookup: CDR1 SEHNR, CDR2 FQNEAQ (reference sequence).

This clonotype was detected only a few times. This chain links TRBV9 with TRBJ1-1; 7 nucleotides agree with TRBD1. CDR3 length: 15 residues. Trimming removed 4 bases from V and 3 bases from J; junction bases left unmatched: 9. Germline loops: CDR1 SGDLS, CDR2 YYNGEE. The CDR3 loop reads CASSPLTGMDTEAFF. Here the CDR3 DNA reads TGTGCCAGCAGCCCATTGACAGGGATGGACACTGAAGCTTTCTTT. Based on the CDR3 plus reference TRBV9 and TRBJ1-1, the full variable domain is DSGVTQTPKHLITATGQRVTLRCSPRSGDLSVYWYQQSLDQGLQFLIQYYNGEERAKGNILERFSAQQFPDLHSELNLSSLELGDSALYFCASSPLTGMDTEAFFGQGTRLTVV.

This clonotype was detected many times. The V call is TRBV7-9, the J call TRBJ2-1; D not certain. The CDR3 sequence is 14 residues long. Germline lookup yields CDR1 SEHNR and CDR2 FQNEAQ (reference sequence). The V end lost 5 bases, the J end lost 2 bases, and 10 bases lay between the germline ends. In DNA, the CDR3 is TGTGCCAGCAGCCCAAGTAAAGCCTACAATGAGCAGTTCTTC. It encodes CASSPSKAYNEQFF.

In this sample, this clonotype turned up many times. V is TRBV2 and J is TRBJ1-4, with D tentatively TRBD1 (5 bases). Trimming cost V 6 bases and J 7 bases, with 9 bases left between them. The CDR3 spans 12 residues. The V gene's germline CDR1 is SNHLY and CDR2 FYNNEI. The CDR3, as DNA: TGTGCCAGCAGGGGGGAGATTGAAAAACTGTTTTTT. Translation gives CASRGEIEKLFF. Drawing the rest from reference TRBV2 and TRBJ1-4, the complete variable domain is EPEVTQTPSHQVTQMGQEVILRCVPISNHLYFYWYRQILGQKVEFLVSFYNNEISEKSEIFDDQFSVERPDGSNFTLKIRSTKLEDSAMYFCASRGEIEKLFFGSGTQLSVL.

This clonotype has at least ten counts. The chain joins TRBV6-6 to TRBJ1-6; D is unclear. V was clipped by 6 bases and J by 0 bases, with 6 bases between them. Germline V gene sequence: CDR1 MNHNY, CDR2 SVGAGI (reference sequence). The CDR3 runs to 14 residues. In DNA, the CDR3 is TGTGCCAGCAGCCCCGTCTCCTATAATTCACCCCTCCACTTT. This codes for CASSPVSYNSPLHF.

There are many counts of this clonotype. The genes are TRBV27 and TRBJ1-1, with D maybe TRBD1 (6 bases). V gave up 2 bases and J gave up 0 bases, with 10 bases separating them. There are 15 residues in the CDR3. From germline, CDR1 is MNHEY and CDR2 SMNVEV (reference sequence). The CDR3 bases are TGTGCCAGCAGTTTACGGGGGCTCCTGAACACTGAAGCTTTCTTT. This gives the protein CASSLRGLLNTEAFF.

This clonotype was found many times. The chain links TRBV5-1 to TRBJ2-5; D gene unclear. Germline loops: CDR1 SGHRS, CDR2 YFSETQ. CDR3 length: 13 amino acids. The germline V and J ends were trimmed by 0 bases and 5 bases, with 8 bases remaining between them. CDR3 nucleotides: TGCGCCAGCAGCTTGGTCCCGGGCGAGACCCAGTACTTC. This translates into CASSLVPGETQYF.

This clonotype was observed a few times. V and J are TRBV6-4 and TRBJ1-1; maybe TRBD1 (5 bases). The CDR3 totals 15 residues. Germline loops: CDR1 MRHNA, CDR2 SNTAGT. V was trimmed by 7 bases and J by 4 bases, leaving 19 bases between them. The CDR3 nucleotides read TGTGCCAGCAAGCAGGGACCTTTTGTCGGCACTGAAGCTTTCTTT. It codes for CASKQGPFVGTEAFF.